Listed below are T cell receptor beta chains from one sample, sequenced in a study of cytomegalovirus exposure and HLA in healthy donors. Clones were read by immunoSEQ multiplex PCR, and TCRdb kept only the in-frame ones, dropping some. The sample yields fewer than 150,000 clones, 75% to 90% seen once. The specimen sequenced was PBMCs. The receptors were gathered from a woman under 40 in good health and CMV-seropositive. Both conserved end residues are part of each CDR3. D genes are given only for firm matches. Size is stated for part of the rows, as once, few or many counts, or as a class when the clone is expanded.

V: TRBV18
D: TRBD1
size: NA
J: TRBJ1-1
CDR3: CASSPTGADTEAFF
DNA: TGTGCCAGCTCACCGACAGGGGCGGACACTGAAGCTTTCTTT

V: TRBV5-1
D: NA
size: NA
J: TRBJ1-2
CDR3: CASSLAGRGTDGYTF
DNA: TGCGCCAGCAGCTTGGCGGGCAGGGGAACGGACGGCTACACCTTC

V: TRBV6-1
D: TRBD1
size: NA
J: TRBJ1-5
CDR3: CASRVTGGDQPQHF
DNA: TGTGCCAGCAGGGTAACAGGGGGGGATCAGCCCCAGCATTTT

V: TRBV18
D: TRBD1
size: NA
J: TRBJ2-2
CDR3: CASSLRDSNTGELFF
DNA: TGTGCCAGCTCACTCCGGGACAGCAACACCGGGGAGCTGTTTTTT

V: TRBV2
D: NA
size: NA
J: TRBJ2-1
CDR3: CASRQGPGDEQFF
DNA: TGTGCCAGCAGACAGGGGCCGGGGGATGAGCAGTTCTTC

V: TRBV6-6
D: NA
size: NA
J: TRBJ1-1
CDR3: CASSRTGGAGTEAFF
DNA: TGTGCCAGCAGTCGGACGGGGGGCGCTGGGACTGAAGCTTTCTTT

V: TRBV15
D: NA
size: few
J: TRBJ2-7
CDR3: CATSSFPRGPYEQYF
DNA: TGTGCCACCAGCAGTTTCCCCAGGGGCCCCTACGAGCAGTACTTC

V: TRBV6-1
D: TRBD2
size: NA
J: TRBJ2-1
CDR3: CASSDLAGGYNEQFF
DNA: TGTGCCAGCAGTGACCTAGCGGGAGGGTACAATGAGCAGTTCTTC

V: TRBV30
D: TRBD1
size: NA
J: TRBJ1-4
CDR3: CVWSVQGVSPLF
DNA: TGTGTCTGGAGTGTACAGGGGGTAAGCCCACTCTTT

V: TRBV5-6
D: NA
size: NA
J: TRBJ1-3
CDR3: CASSLSPDSGNTIYF
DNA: TGTGCCAGCAGCTTGTCTCCAGACTCTGGAAACACCATATATTTT

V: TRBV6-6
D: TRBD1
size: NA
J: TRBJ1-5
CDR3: CASIAHYRGSEPQHF
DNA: TGTGCCAGCATCGCTCACTACAGGGGATCCGAGCCCCAGCATTTT

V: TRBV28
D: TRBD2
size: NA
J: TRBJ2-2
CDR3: CASSPPWRGTGELFF
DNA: TGTGCCAGCAGTCCTCCATGGCGGGGGACCGGGGAGCTGTTTTTT

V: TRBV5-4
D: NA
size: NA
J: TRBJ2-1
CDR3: CASSFGGGSYNEQFF
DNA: TGTGCCAGCAGCTTCGGGGGAGGATCCTACAATGAGCAGTTCTTC

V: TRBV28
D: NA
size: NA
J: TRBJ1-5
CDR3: CASRAGNWQPQHF
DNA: TGTGCCAGCAGGGCAGGGAATTGGCAGCCCCAGCATTTT

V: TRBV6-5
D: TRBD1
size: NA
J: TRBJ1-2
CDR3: CASSSPRDSNYGYTF
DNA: TGTGCCAGCAGTTCCCCCCGGGACAGCAACTATGGCTACACCTTC

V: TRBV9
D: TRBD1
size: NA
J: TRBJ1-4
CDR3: CASSGDREDKLFF
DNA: TGTGCCAGCAGTGGGGACAGGGAAGACAAACTGTTTTTT

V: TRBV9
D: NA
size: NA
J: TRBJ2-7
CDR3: CASSGNSVREQYF
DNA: TGTGCCAGCAGCGGCAATAGCGTTCGGGAGCAGTACTTC

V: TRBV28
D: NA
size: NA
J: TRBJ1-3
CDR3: CASSNLGSSGNTIYF
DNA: TGTGCCAGCAGTAATCTGGGGAGCTCTGGAAACACCATATATTTT

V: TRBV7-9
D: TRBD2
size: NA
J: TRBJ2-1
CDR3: CASSRGLASKQFF
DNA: TGTGCCAGCAGTAGGGGACTAGCTAGTAAGCAGTTCTTC

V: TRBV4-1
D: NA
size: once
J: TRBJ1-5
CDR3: CASSPGGVGNQPQHF
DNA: TGCGCCAGCAGCCCCGGCGGGGTGGGCAATCAGCCCCAGCATTTT

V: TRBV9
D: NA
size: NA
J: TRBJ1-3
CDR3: CASSVGGGNTIYF
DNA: TGTGCCAGCAGCGTAGGCGGCGGAAACACCATATATTTT

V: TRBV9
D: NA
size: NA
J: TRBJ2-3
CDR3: CASSVWGGSTDTQYF
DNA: TGTGCCAGCAGCGTATGGGGGGGCAGCACAGATACGCAGTATTTT

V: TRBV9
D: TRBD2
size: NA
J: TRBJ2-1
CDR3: CASSVVRGGYNEQFF
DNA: TGTGCCAGCAGCGTCGTGCGCGGGGGCTACAATGAGCAGTTCTTC

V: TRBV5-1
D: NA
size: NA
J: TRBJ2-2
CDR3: CASSLGLLTAGGELFF
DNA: TGCGCCAGCAGCTTGGGCCTCCTTACAGCGGGCGGGGAGCTGTTTTTT

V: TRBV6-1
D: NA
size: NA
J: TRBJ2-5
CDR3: CASSELVRVETQYF
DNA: TGTGCCAGCAGTGAACTAGTGAGGGTTGAGACCCAGTACTTC

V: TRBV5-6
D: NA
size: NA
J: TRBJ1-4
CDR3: CASSLREGELFF
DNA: TGTGCCAGCAGCTTAAGGGAGGGGGAACTGTTTTTT

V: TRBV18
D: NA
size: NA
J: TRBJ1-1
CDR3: CASYLQENTEAFF
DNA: TGTGCCAGCTACCTACAGGAGAACACTGAAGCTTTCTTT

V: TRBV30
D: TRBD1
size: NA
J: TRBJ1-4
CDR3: CAWMAGTGNEKLFF
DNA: TGTGCCTGGATGGCCGGGACAGGGAATGAAAAACTGTTTTTT

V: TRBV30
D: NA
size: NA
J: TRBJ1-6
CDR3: CAWRQESSYNSPLHF
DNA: TGTGCCTGGAGACAGGAGAGCTCCTATAATTCACCCCTCCACTTT

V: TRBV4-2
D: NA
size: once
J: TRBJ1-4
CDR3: CASSQDVLTNEKLFF
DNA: TGTGCCAGCAGCCAAGATGTACTCACTAATGAAAAACTGTTTTTT

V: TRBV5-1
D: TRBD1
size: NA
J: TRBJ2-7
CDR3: CASSGQGRSYEQYF
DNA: TGCGCCAGCTCAGGACAGGGGAGATCCTACGAGCAGTACTTC

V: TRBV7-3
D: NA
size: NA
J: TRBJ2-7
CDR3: CASSPPATVMIYEQYF
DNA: TGTGCCAGCAGCCCCCCGGCGACAGTGATGATCTACGAGCAGTACTTC

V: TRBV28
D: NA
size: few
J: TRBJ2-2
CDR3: CATEFPRVGTGELFF
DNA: TGTGCCACCGAGTTCCCCAGGGTGGGCACCGGGGAGCTGTTTTTT

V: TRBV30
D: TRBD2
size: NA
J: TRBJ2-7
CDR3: CAWSTHSGAPKYF
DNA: TGTGCCTGGAGTACTCATAGCGGGGCCCCGAAGTACTTC

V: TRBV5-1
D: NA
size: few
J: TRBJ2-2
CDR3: CASSYPSVGDTGELFF
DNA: TGCGCCAGCAGCTACCCTAGCGTGGGAGACACCGGGGAGCTGTTTTTT

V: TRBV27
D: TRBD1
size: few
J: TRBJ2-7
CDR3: CASSSAQGPPSYEQYF
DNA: TGTGCCAGCAGTTCAGCACAGGGGCCACCATCCTACGAGCAGTACTTC

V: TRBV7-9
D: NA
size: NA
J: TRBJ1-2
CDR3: CASSTQGGGGYGYTF
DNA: TGTGCCAGCAGCACCCAAGGGGGGGGTGGCTATGGCTACACCTTC

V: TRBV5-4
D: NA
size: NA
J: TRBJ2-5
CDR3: CASSLGGTTQETQYF
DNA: TGTGCCAGCAGCCTCGGGGGGACAACCCAAGAGACCCAGTACTTC

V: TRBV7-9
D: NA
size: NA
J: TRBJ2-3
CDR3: CASSLQLSTDTQYF
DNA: TGTGCCAGCAGCTTACAACTTTCCACAGATACGCAGTATTTT

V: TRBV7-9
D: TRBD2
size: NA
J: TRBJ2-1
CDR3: CSSSPPFRLAASNEQFF
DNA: TGTTCCAGCAGCCCACCGTTCCGACTAGCCGCAAGCAATGAGCAGTTCTTC

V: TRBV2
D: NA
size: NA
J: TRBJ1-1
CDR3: CASSLGAETEAFF
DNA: TGTGCCAGCAGTCTGGGAGCTGAAACTGAAGCTTTCTTT

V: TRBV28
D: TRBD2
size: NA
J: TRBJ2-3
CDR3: CASSLSGLAVTDTQYF
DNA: TGTGCCAGCAGTTTATCGGGACTAGCGGTCACAGATACGCAGTATTTT

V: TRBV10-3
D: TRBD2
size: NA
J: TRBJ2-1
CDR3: CAIMGQRGGQVEQFF
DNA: TGTGCCATCATGGGCCAGCGGGGGGGCCAAGTTGAGCAGTTCTTC

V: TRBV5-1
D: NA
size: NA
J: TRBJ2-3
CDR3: CASSLDYTDTQYF
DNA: TGCGCCAGCAGCCTCGACTACACAGATACGCAGTATTTT

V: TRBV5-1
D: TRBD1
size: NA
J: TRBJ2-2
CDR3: CASSYLPPGGIPGELFF
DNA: TGCGCCAGCAGCTACCTCCCCCCAGGGGGTATCCCCGGGGAGCTGTTTTTT

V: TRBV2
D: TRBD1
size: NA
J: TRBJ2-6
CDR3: CASRRQGAFGGANVLTF
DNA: TGTGCCAGCAGGAGACAGGGGGCTTTCGGTGGGGCCAACGTCCTGACTTTC

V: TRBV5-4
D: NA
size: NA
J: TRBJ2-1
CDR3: CASSLDVSYNEQFF
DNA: TGTGCCAGCAGCTTGGATGTATCCTACAATGAGCAGTTCTTC

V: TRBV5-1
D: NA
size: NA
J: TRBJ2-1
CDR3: CASSDGTPGDEQFF
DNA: TGCGCCAGCAGCGACGGGACTCCTGGGGATGAGCAGTTCTTC

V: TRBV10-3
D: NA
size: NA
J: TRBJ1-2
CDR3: CAISSNFYGYTF
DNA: TGTGCCATCAGTTCCAATTTCTATGGCTACACCTTC

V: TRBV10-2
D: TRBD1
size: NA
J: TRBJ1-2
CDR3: CASSETGGQAKGGYTF
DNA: TGCGCCAGCAGTGAGACCGGGGGACAGGCCAAAGGGGGCTACACCTTC

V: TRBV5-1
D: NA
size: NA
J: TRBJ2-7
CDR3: CASSLVADRSYEQYF
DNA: TGCGCCAGCAGCTTGGTAGCGGATCGCTCCTACGAGCAGTACTTC

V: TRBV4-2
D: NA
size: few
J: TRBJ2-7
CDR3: CASSQPQSEAHEQYF
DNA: TGTGCCAGCAGCCAACCACAAAGCGAAGCTCACGAGCAGTACTTC

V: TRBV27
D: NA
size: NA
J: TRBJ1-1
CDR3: CASTNSGGMNTEAFF
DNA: TGTGCCAGCACCAATTCCGGCGGAATGAACACTGAAGCTTTCTTT

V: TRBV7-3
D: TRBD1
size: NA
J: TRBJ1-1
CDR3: CASSWGQGNTEAFF
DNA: TGTGCCAGCAGCTGGGGACAGGGGAACACTGAAGCTTTCTTT

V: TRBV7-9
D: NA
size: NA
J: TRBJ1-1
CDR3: CASSSGPSKEAFF
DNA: TGTGCCAGCAGCTCAGGGCCATCTAAGGAAGCTTTCTTT

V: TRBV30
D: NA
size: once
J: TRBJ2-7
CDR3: CAWSLLSYEQYF
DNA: TGTGCCTGGAGTCTTCTCTCCTACGAGCAGTACTTC

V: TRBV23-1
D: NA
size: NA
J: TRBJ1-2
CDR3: CASRTTAGYGYTF
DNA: TGCGCCAGCAGGACGACAGCCGGCTATGGCTACACCTTC